This TCR beta chain was sequenced during a study of blood T cell repertoires in COVID-19. Germline CDR1 and CDR2: SGHRS and YFSETQ. After removal of 0 bases from V and 15 bases from J, the junction contained 14 bases not matched to a gene. The CDR3 runs 15 residues. Only in-frame clones appear in the TCRdb table, and some are missing; sequencing was by immunoSEQ multiplex PCR. Of about 74,000 clones listed, less than 90% are singletons. The J gene is TRBJ2-4, the V gene TRBV5-1; the match to TRBD1 covers 8 bases. Specimen: peripheral blood. This sequence originates from a man over 45 with active COVID-19. CDR3 bases: TGCGCCAGCAGCTTGGGCCTCAGGACAGGGCCATCTTGGTACTTC. Translating it yields CASSLGLRTGPSWYF.